Listed below are T cell receptor beta chains from one sample, sequenced in a study of CD8 T cells in ankylosing spondylitis. TCRdb redid the calling of the 5' RACE reads with MiXCR, one entry per CDR3 protein. The sample holds about 140,000 distinct CDR3 sequences, under 35% seen once. Material for sequencing was synovial fluid, either unsorted or a sorted T cell fraction (not recorded which). These receptors all come from a male donor with ankylosing spondylitis. Both conserved end residues are part of each CDR3. D genes are given only for firm matches. The listing skips clone size in some rows; elsewhere it reads once, few, many or a size class.

j_gene | abundance | v_gene | d_gene | CDR3nt | CDR3aa
TRBJ2-1 | - | TRBV4-2 | - | TGTGCCAGCAGCCAAGGATCGGCTGCGAGCTCCTACAATGAGCAGTTCTTC | CASSQGSAASSYNEQFF
TRBJ1-1 | many | TRBV5-1 | TRBD1 | TGCGCCAGCAGCTTGACGGGACAGGGGACAACTGAAGCTTTCTTT | CASSLTGQGTTEAFF
TRBJ1-1 | many | TRBV27 | - | TGTGCCAGCAGTTTCTTGGGAGATTGGAACACTGAAGCTTTCTTT | CASSFLGDWNTEAFF
TRBJ2-7 | - | TRBV20-1 | - | TGCAGTGCTAGAGTTGGGACACGACCCTACGAGCAGTACTTC | CSARVGTRPYEQYF
TRBJ1-6 | - | TRBV20-1 | TRBD1 | TGCAGTGCTGGATTGCCGACAGGGAGATCTTCACCCCTCCACTTT | CSAGLPTGRSSPLHF
TRBJ1-1 | - | TRBV19 | TRBD1 | TGTGCCAGTAGTCCGGGACAGAGGGGGAGGTGGACTGAAGCTTTCTTT | CASSPGQRGRWTEAFF
TRBJ1-2 | few | TRBV12-3/TRBV12-4 | - | TGTGCCAGCACCCAGAAGGGTTCCTATGGCTACACCTTC | CASTQKGSYGYTF
TRBJ2-1 | - | TRBV20-1 | TRBD2 | TGCAGTGCTAGAGCCGCTAGCGGGAGGAAGTTGGGTGAGCAGTTCTTC | CSARAASGRKLGEQFF
TRBJ2-1 | few | TRBV6-8 | - | TGTGCCAGCAGTTACAGACACAATGAGCAGTTCTTC | CASSYRHNEQFF
TRBJ2-1 | - | TRBV2 | - | TGTGCCAGCAGCCCTAGCTCCTACAATGAGCAGTTCTTC | CASSPSSYNEQFF
TRBJ2-5 | few | TRBV12-3/TRBV12-4 | TRBD2 | TGTGCCAGCGGGGTAGCGGGGACACAACAAGAGACCCAGTACTTC | CASGVAGTQQETQYF